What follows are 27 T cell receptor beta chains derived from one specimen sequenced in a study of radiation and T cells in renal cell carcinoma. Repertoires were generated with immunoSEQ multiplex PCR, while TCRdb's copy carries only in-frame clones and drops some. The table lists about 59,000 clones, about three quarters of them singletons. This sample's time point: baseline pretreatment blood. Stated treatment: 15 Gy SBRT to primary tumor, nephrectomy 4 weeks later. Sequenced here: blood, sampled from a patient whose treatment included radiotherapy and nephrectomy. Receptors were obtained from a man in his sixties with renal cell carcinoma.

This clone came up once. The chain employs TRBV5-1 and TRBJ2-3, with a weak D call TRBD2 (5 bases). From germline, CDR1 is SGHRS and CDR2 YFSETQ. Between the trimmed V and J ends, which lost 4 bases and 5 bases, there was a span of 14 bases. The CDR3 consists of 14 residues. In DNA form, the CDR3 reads TGCGCCAGCAGCCCCGGGCTAGCCGGAGATACGCAGTATTTT. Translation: CASSPGLAGDTQYF.

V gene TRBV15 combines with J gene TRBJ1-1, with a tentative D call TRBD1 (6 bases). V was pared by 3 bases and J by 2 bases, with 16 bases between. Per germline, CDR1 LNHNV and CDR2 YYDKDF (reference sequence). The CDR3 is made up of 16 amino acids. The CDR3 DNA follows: TGTGCCACCAGCAGGGAACGGGGACACCCAAACACTGAAGCTTTCTTT. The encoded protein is CATSRERGHPNTEAFF.

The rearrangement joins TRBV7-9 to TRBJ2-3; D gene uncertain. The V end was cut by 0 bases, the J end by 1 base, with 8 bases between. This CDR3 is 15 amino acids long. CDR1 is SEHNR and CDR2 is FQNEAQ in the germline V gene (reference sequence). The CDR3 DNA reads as TGTGCCAGCAGCTTAGCAGACCTGCGCACAGATACGCAGTATTTT. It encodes CASSLADLRTDTQYF.

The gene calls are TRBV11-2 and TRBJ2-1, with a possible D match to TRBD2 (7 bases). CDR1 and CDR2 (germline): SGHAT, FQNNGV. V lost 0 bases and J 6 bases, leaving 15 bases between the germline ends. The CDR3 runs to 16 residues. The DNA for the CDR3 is TGTGCCAGCAGCTTAGATAGGGGGGGGCTAGCCAATGAGCAGTTCTTC. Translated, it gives CASSLDRGGLANEQFF.

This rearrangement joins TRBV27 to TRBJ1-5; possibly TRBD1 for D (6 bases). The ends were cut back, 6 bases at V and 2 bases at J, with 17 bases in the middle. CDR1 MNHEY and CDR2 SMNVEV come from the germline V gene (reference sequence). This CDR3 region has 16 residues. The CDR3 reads CASRNRASPGNQPQHF. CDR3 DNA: TGTGCCAGCAGGAACAGGGCTTCTCCCGGCAATCAGCCCCAGCATTTT.

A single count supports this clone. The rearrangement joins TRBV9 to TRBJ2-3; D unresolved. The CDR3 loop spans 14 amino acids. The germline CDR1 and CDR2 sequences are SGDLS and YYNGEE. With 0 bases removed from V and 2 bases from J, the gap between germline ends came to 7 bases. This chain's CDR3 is CASSVVLDTDTQYF. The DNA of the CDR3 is TGTGCCAGCAGCGTAGTCTTGGACACAGATACGCAGTATTTT.

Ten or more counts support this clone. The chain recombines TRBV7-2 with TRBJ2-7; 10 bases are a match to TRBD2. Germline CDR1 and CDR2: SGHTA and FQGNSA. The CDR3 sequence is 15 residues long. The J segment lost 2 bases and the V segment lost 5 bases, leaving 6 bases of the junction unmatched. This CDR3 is CASSPLAGETYEQYF. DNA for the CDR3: TGTGCCAGCAGCCCCCTAGCGGGGGAGACCTACGAGCAGTACTTC.

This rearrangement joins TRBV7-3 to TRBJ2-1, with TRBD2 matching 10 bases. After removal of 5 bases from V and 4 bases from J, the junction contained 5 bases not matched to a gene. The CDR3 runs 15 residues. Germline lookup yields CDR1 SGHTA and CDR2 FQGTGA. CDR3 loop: CASSLGTSDYNEQFF. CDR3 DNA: TGTGCCAGCAGCCTCGGGACTAGCGATTACAATGAGCAGTTCTTC.

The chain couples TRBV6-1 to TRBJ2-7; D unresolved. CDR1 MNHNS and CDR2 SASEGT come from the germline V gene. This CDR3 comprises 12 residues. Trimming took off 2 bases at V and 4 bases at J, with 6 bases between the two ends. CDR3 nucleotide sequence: TGTGCCAGCAGTGAATTGGGGTACGAGCAGTACTTC. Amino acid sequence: CASSELGYEQYF.

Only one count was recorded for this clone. The CDR3 sequence is CASSNPRGRGTGELFF. The DNA for the CDR3 is TGTGCCAGCAGCAACCCCAGGGGGCGAGGCACCGGGGAGCTGTTTTTT. The chain couples TRBV11-3 to TRBJ2-2; 8 positions match TRBD1. Germline V lookup: CDR1 SGHNT, CDR2 YENEEA. The length of the CDR3 is 16 residues. V lost 5 bases, J lost 4 bases, and 9 bases stayed unmatched.

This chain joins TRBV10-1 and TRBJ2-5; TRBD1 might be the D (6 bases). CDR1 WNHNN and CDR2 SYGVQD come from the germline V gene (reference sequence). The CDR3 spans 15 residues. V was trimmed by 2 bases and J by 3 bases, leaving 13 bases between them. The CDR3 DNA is TGCGCCAGCAGTGAGGCTAAGGGGGTGAAAGAGACCCAGTACTTC. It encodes CASSEAKGVKETQYF.

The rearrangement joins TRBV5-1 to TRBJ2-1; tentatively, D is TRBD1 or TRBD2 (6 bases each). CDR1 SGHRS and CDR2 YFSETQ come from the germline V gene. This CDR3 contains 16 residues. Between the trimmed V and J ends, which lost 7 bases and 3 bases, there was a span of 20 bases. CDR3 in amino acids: CASAGDFVVYYNEQFF. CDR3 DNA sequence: TGCGCCAGCGCAGGGGACTTTGTAGTTTACTACAATGAGCAGTTCTTC. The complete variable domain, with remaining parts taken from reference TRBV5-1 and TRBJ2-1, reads KAGVTQTPRYLIKTRGQQVTLSCSPISGHRSVSWYQQTPGQGLQFLFEYFSETQRNKGNFPGRFSGRQFSNSRSEMNVSTLELGDSALYLCASAGDFVVYYNEQFFGPGTRLTVL.

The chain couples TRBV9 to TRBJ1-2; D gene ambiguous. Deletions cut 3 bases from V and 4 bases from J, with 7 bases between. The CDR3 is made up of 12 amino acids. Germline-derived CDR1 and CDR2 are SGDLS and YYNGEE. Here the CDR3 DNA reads TGTGCCAGCAGCGCCCAGTCCTATGGCTACACCTTC. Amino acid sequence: CASSAQSYGYTF.

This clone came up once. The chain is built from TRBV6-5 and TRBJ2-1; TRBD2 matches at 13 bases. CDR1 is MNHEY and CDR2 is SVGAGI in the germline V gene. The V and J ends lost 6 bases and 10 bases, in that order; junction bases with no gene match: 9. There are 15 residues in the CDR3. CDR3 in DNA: TGTGCCAGCAGCCTGACTAGCGGGGGGCGAAGGGAGCAGTTCTTC. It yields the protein CASSLTSGGRREQFF.

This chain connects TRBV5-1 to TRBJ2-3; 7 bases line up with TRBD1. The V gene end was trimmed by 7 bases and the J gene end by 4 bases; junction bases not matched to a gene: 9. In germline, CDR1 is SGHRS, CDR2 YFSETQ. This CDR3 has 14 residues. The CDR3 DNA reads TGCGCCAGCGGACCCGGACAGGAGGCAGATACGCAGTATTTT. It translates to CASGPGQEADTQYF.

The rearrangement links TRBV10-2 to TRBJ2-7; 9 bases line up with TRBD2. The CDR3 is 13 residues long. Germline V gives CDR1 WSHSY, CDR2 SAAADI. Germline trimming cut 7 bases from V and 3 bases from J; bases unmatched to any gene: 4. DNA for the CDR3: TGCGCCAGCACGCGGGGGGGCCGCTACGAGCAGTACTTC. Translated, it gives CASTRGGRYEQYF.

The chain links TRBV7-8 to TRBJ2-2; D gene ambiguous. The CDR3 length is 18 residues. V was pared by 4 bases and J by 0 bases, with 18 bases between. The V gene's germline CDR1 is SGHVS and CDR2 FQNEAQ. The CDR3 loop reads CASSSLPGRRSNTGELFF. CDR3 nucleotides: TGTGCCAGCAGCTCACTACCCGGCAGGCGATCGAACACCGGGGAGCTGTTTTTT.

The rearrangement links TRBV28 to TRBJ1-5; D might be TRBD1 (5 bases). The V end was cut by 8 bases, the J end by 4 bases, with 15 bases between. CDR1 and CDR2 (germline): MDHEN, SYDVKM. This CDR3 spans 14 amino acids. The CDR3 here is CASYSYGGNQPQHF. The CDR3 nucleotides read TGTGCCAGCTATTCTTATGGGGGGAATCAGCCCCAGCATTTT.

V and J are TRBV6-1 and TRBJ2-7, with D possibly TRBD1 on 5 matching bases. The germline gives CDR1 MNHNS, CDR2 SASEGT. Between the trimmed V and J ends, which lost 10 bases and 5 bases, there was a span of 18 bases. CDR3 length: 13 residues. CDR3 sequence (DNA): TGTGCCACCCGGACATCAGCGCGGAACGAGCAGTACGTC. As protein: CATRTSARNEQYV.

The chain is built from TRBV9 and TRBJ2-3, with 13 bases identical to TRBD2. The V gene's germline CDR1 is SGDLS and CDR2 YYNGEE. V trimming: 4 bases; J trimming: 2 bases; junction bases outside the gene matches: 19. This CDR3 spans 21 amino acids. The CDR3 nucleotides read TGTGCCAGCAGCTTCTCAGAGGGGGGACTAGCGGGGCCCGGACTCACAGATACGCAGTATTTT. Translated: CASSFSEGGLAGPGLTDTQYF.

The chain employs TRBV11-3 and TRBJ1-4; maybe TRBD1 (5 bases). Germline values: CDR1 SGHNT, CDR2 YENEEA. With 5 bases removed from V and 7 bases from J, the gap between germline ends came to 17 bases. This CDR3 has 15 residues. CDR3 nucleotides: TGTGCCAGCAGCCCAAGACGGCAGGGCGGTGAAAAACTGTTTTTT. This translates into CASSPRRQGGEKLFF.

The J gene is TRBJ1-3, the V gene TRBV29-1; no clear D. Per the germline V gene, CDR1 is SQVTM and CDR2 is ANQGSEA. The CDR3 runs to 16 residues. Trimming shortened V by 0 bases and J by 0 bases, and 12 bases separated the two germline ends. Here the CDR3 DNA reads TGCAGCGTTGAAGATTTTAAAGGGAGCTCTGGAAACACCATATATTTT. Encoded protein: CSVEDFKGSSGNTIYF. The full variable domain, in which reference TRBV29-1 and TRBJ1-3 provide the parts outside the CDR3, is SAVISQKPSRDICQRGTSLTIQCQVDSQVTMMFWYRQQPGQSLTLIATANQGSEATYESGFVIDKFPISRPNLTFSTLTVSNMSPEDSSIYLCSVEDFKGSSGNTIYFGEGSWLTVV.

The CDR3 reads CASTTEQGARGYTF. The CDR3 nucleotides are TGTGCCTCCACAACGGAACAGGGGGCGCGGGGCTACACCTTC. The rearrangement joins TRBV6-1 to TRBJ1-2, with 9 bases identical to TRBD1. Germline loops: CDR1 MNHNS, CDR2 SASEGT. The CDR3 totals 14 residues. Trimming took 11 bases from V and 8 from J; bases not matched to a gene: 15.

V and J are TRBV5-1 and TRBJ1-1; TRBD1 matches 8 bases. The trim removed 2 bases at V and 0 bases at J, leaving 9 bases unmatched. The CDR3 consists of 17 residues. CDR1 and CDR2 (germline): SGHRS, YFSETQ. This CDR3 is CASSLDRGLIMNTEAFF. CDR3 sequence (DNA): TGCGCCAGCAGCTTAGACAGGGGCCTAATTATGAACACTGAAGCTTTCTTT. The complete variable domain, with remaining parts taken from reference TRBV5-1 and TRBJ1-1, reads KAGVTQTPRYLIKTRGQQVTLSCSPISGHRSVSWYQQTPGQGLQFLFEYFSETQRNKGNFPGRFSGRQFSNSRSEMNVSTLELGDSALYLCASSLDRGLIMNTEAFFGQGTRLTVV.

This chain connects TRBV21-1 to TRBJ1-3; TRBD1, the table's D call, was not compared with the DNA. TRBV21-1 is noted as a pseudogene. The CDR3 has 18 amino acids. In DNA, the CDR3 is TGTGCCAGCAGCAAAGTCAGCGACAGGGGGCACTCTGGAAACACCATATATTTT. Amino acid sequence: CASSKVSDRGHSGNTIYF.

The CDR3 nucleotides are TGTGCCAGCAGCCGAGGTGGGACTCGCAACTATGGCTACACCTTC. This codes for CASSRGGTRNYGYTF. V and J are TRBV14 and TRBJ1-2; D perhaps matches TRBD1 (5 bases). Trimming cost V 4 bases and J 2 bases, with 14 bases left between them. The CDR3 has 15 amino acids. Germline-derived CDR1 and CDR2 are SGHDN and FVKESK. Drawing the rest from reference TRBV14 and TRBJ1-2, the complete variable domain is EAGVTQFPSHSVIEKGQTVTLRCDPISGHDNLYWYRRVMGKEIKFLLHFVKESKQDESGMPNNRFLAERTGGTYSTLKVQPAELEDSGVYFCASSRGGTRNYGYTFGSGTRLTVV.

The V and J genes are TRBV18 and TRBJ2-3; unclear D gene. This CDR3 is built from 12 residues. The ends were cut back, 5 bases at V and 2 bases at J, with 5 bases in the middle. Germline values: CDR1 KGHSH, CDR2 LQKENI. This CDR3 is CASSTYTDTQYF. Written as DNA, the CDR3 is TGTGCCAGCTCAACCTACACAGATACGCAGTATTTT.